These 14 T cell receptor beta chains were sequenced from one sample in a study of T cell responses to AZD1222 COVID-19 vaccine (dated by TCRdb to about 2021). The sample's time point label is to be understood as: baseline before first vaccination. The treatment or condition label on this specimen signifies: meningococcal conjugate vaccine given as trial control. Receptors were amplified or captured by the immunoSEQ multiplex PCR assay. TCRdb took over this immuneACCESS table, retaining in-frame rearrangements with V and J assigned. Such tables are incomplete; in checked studies, under half of the missing clones stem from an unresolved V gene, and the remainder is unexplained. The sample profile shows approximately 50,000 clones; around 83% of them were found once. In total, the top ten clones hold roughly 20% of the sample. The input for sequencing was peripheral blood, taken on day 0 of MenACWY control vaccination. All receptors come from an adult in good health.

V usage is TRBV6-5 and J usage is TRBJ1-6, with TRBD1 as a possible D gene (6 bases). V lost 3 bases, J lost 3 bases, and 9 bases lay in between. CDR3 length: 15 amino acids. Germline CDR1 MNHEY, CDR2 SVGAGI. The CDR3 DNA is TGTGCCAGCAGTTATCAGGGGTTCTATAATTCACCCCTCCACTTT. Amino acids: CASSYQGFYNSPLHF.

DNA of the CDR3: TGTGCCAGCATTCCCCGAAACCGGGACAGCAATCAGCCCCAGCATTTT. Its protein product is CASIPRNRDSNQPQHF. The V and J genes are TRBV9 and TRBJ1-5, with a tentative D call TRBD1 (5 bases). Trimming shortened V by 6 bases and J by 1 base, and 17 bases separated the two germline ends. Per germline, CDR1 SGDLS and CDR2 YYNGEE. The CDR3 runs to 16 residues.

The chain combines TRBV23-1 with TRBJ1-5; D gene uncertain. TRBV23-1 has ORF status, its function being uncertain. This CDR3 has 14 amino acids. V lost 6 bases and J 7 bases, leaving 16 bases between the germline ends. The chain's CDR3 is CASSPVLSFQPQHF. In DNA, the CDR3 is TGCGCCAGCAGCCCGGTTCTAAGCTTCCAGCCCCAGCATTTT.

This clone was found a few times. The chain is built from TRBV7-2 and TRBJ1-1; 7 bases fit TRBD1. J gave up 3 bases and V 1 base, and 5 bases lay outside the gene matches. The germline CDR1 and CDR2 sequences are SGHTA and FQGNSA. CDR3 length equals 15 residues. The CDR3 protein is CASSLGRGLDTEAFF. In DNA form, the CDR3 reads TGTGCCAGCAGCTTAGGGAGGGGGCTGGACACTGAAGCTTTCTTT.

The rearrangement joins TRBV19 to TRBJ2-7; possibly TRBD1 for D (5 bases). The CDR3 runs to 13 residues. Germline CDR1 and CDR2: LNHDA and SQIVND (reference sequence). Trimming pared 3 bases from V and 3 bases from J, leaving 9 bases between. The CDR3 DNA sequence: TGTGCCAGTAGTATCTGGGGCAACTACGAGCAGTACTTC. Translating gives CASSIWGNYEQYF.

The V gene is TRBV28, the J gene TRBJ2-3; 12 nucleotides match TRBD1. CDR3 length: 17 amino acids. CDR1 is MDHEN and CDR2 is SYDVKM in the germline V gene. V lost 4 bases and J lost 1; bases outside the gene matches: 6. The CDR3 DNA reads as TGTGCCAGCAGTTACCGGGACAGGGGGCTTGGCACAGATACGCAGTATTTT. Its translation is CASSYRDRGLGTDTQYF.

The J gene is TRBJ2-3, the V gene TRBV7-2; 14 bases match TRBD2. Germline-derived CDR1 and CDR2 are SGHTA and FQGNSA. There are 16 residues in the CDR3. V dropped 5 bases and J dropped 6; count of bases not matched to a gene: 7. CDR3 sequence (DNA): TGTGCCAGCAGCCCCGGACTAGCGGGAGGTCGGGATACGCAGTATTTT. Its protein product is CASSPGLAGGRDTQYF.

The chain couples TRBV7-9 to TRBJ1-4; 8 bases are shared with TRBD1. The V segment lost 5 bases and the J segment 0 bases; nucleotides outside the gene matches: 2. In germline, CDR1 is SEHNR, CDR2 FQNEAQ (reference sequence). CDR3 length: 15 residues. The CDR3 sequence is CASSRQGTTNEKLFF. CDR3 nucleotide sequence: TGTGCCAGCAGCCGACAGGGGACAACTAATGAAAAACTGTTTTTT.

The rearrangement uses TRBV27 and TRBJ1-5; 12 positions match TRBD1. Germline trimming cut 5 bases from V and 0 bases from J; bases unmatched to any gene: 5. The germline gives CDR1 MNHEY, CDR2 SMNVEV (reference sequence). The CDR3 extends over 17 amino acids. The CDR3 DNA follows: TGTGCCAGCAGTGAGGGACAGGGGGCATATAGCAATCAGCCCCAGCATTTT. This sequence encodes CASSEGQGAYSNQPQHF.

The CDR3 nucleotides read TGTGCCTGGCGACCTAGCGGGACCTACGAGCAGTACTTC. Encoded protein: CAWRPSGTYEQYF. This chain uses TRBV30 with TRBJ2-7, with TRBD2 identical over 9 bases. V dropped 5 bases and J dropped 2; count of bases not matched to a gene: 4. CDR3 length: 13 amino acids. In germline, CDR1 is GTSNPN, CDR2 SVGIG (reference sequence).

This chain links TRBV16 with TRBJ1-5, with D possibly being TRBD1 (6 bases). The CDR3 covers 18 residues. Germline CDR1 and CDR2: KGHSY and FQNENV. V was cut by 0 bases and J by 6 bases, with 21 bases left in between. As DNA, the CDR3 is TGTGCCAGCAGCCAATCAATCATAGGGACACCGCTATCTCAGCCCCAGCATTTT. This codes for CASSQSIIGTPLSQPQHF.

The V call is TRBV4-3, the J call TRBJ1-1; 9 bases fit TRBD1. Germline V gene lookup returns CDR1 LGHNA and CDR2 YSLEER. Trimming at V came to 4 bases and at J to 7 bases, leaving 7 bases not matched to a gene. The CDR3 contains 14 residues. The CDR3 sequence: CASSPTGTGIEAFF. CDR3 DNA sequence: TGCGCCAGCAGCCCGACAGGGACAGGGATTGAAGCTTTCTTT.

This chain uses TRBV7-2 with TRBJ1-1; TRBD1 agrees at 8 bases. Per the germline V gene, CDR1 is SGHTA and CDR2 is FQGNSA. After removal of 4 bases from V and 4 bases from J, the junction contained 11 bases not matched to a gene. This CDR3 is built from 16 residues. The CDR3 sequence: CASSYPSGQGSTEAFF. CDR3 in DNA: TGTGCCAGCAGCTACCCCTCCGGACAGGGAAGCACTGAAGCTTTCTTT.

The rearrangement uses TRBV27 and TRBJ1-6, with D unclear. The V end was cut by 10 bases, the J end by 9 bases, with 13 bases between. Germline CDR1 is MNHEY and CDR2 is SMNVEV (reference sequence). This CDR3 contains 12 residues. CDR3: CATRSRGSPLHF. In DNA form, the CDR3 reads TGTGCCACCAGAAGTCGAGGTTCACCCCTCCACTTT.